The 23 T cell receptor beta chains below come from one sample, sequenced in a study of naive and memory T cell subsets. Both TRBC1 and TRBC2 were covered by a beta constant-region primer of two equimolar oligonucleotides. Four rounds of PCR amplified the ligated cDNA using nested alpha and beta constant-region primers plus SP2. In TCRdb, the UMI-ligation and nested PCR reads were re-called with MiXCR into one record per CDR3 protein. The table lists under 35,000 distinct CDR3 sequences, about 18% of them singletons. The source material was effector memory CD4+ T cells from blood. As to subset: effector memory, CD45RA- CD27-. The origin of the receptors is a human donor in good health.

This clonotype was seen a few times. The chain links TRBV18 to TRBJ2-3, with D possibly called TRBD1 or TRBD2 (5 bases each). Germline assignment: CDR1 KGHSH and CDR2 LQKENI. The CDR3 extends over 16 amino acids. Trimming removed 3 bases at V and 2 bases at J, with 15 bases between. CDR3 sequence reads: CASSPQAGTTTDTQYF. The CDR3 bases are TGTGCCAGCTCACCGCAAGCCGGGACCACCACAGATACGCAGTATTTT.

CDR3 in DNA: TGTGCCAGCAGCTTAGATCAGGGGCGCGAGCAGTACTTC. Amino acid sequence: CASSLDQGREQYF. V usage is TRBV7-7 and J usage is TRBJ2-7; D possibly corresponds to TRBD1 (6 bases). This CDR3 is 13 amino acids long. The germline gives CDR1 SSHAT, CDR2 FNYEAQ (reference sequence). V lost 1 base and J lost 6, with 10 bases in between.

This clonotype was seen at least ten times. V usage is TRBV10-2 and J usage is TRBJ2-3, with D unclear. The CDR3 runs 14 residues. The V and J ends lost 0 bases and 4 bases respectively, with 8 bases between them. CDR1 is WSHSY and CDR2 is SAAADI in the germline V gene. CDR3 DNA sequence: TGCGCCAGCAGTGAGTCCCACATCTCAGATACGCAGTATTTT. It is translated as CASSESHISDTQYF.

This clonotype was seen a handful of times. The chain has TRBV18 and TRBJ1-1; D uncertain. The CDR3 length is 15 residues. Germline lookup yields CDR1 KGHSH and CDR2 LQKENI. Trimming pared 0 bases from V and 2 bases from J, leaving 10 bases between. CDR3 residues: CASSPPSGGNTEAFF. The CDR3 region has the DNA TGTGCCAGCTCACCACCGAGCGGAGGAAACACTGAAGCTTTCTTT. Full variable domain (remainder filled in from reference TRBV18 and TRBJ1-1): NAGVMQNPRHLVRRRGQEARLRCSPMKGHSHVYWYRQLPEEGLKFMVYLQKENIIDESGMPKERFSAEFPKEGPSILRIQQVVRGDSAAYFCASSPPSGGNTEAFFGQGTRLTVV.

The chain has TRBV7-8 and TRBJ1-1, with TRBD1 matching over 8 bases. Trimming cost V 5 bases and J 12 bases; bases outside gene matches: 11. In germline, CDR1 is SGHVS, CDR2 FQNEAQ. This CDR3 contains 13 residues. The DNA for the CDR3 is TGTGCCAGCAGCCCAAGGACAGGGTTGTCGACTTTCTTT. Encoded protein: CASSPRTGLSTFF.

This clonotype was picked up a small number of times. The gene calls are TRBV7-2 and TRBJ2-7; TRBD1 or TRBD2 may be the D gene (5 bases each). This CDR3 is built from 16 residues. CDR1 is SGHTA and CDR2 is FQGNSA in the germline V gene. The germline V and J ends were trimmed by 4 bases and 3 bases, with 19 bases remaining between them. The CDR3 here is CASSSSLGTGIYEQYF. As DNA, the CDR3 is TGTGCCAGCAGCTCCTCCCTGGGGACGGGGATCTACGAGCAGTACTTC.

There are many counts of this clonotype. The V gene is TRBV4-3, the J gene TRBJ1-5; TRBD1 might be the D (5 bases). The CDR3 is made up of 13 amino acids. Germline CDR1 reads LGHNA; CDR2 reads YSLEER. With 1 base removed from V and 10 bases from J, the gap between germline ends came to 11 bases. CDR3 sequence: CASSQGRGYPQHF. The CDR3, as DNA: TGCGCCAGCAGCCAAGGTCGGGGGTATCCCCAGCATTTT.

V is TRBV6-1 and J is TRBJ1-5; D ambiguous. The CDR3 totals 12 residues. V shed 4 bases and J shed 2 bases, with 3 bases lying between them. The germline V gene encodes CDR1 MNHNS and CDR2 SASEGT. In DNA, the CDR3 is TGTGCCAGCAGTGGGGGCAATCAGCCCCAGCATTTT. Protein product: CASSGGNQPQHF.

This clonotype was observed a handful of times. The chain employs TRBV7-2 and TRBJ2-5; D ambiguous. This CDR3 is 14 amino acids long. V was cut by 4 bases and J by 3 bases, with 12 bases left in between. Per germline, CDR1 SGHTA and CDR2 FQGNSA. CDR3 in DNA: TGTGCCAGCAGCTCCGCACAAAGAAAAGAGACCCAGTACTTC. Amino acids: CASSSAQRKETQYF. Full variable domain (missing parts from reference TRBV7-2 and TRBJ2-5): GAGVSQSPSNKVTEKGKDVELRCDPISGHTALYWYRQSLGQGLEFLIYFQGNSAPDKSGLPSDRFSAERTGGSVSTLTIQRTQQEDSAVYLCASSSAQRKETQYFGPGTRLLVL.

This clonotype was counted ten times or more. The chain has TRBV11-2 and TRBJ2-5; no definite D call. Germline V gene lookup returns CDR1 SGHAT and CDR2 FQNNGV. V lost 5 bases to trimming and J lost 2 bases, with 9 bases between them. This CDR3 is 13 amino acids long. For the CDR3, the DNA is TGTGCCAGCAGCCGCGGAGTACAAGAGACCCAGTACTTC. Translation gives CASSRGVQETQYF.

By proportion, this clonotype is medium-sized. This chain connects TRBV5-1 to TRBJ2-1, with a possible D match to TRBD2 (6 bases). This CDR3 region has 13 residues. Trimming removed 4 bases from V and 6 bases from J, with 11 bases in between. Germline CDR1 SGHRS, CDR2 YFSETQ. The CDR3 DNA reads as TGCGCCAGCAGCGACCCGACTAGCAATGAGCAGTTCTTC. This codes for CASSDPTSNEQFF.

A few counts support this clonotype. The V gene is TRBV3-1, the J gene TRBJ2-2; 11 bases agree with TRBD2. This CDR3 is built from 17 residues. V lost 3 bases to trimming and J lost 5 bases; unmatched junction nucleotides: 8. Germline CDR1 and CDR2: LGHDT and YNNKEL (reference sequence). The CDR3 DNA follows: TGTGCCAGCAGCCACCGGGTACTAGCGGGAGTTACCGGGGAGCTGTTTTTT. Encoded protein: CASSHRVLAGVTGELFF.

This clonotype was detected only a few times. This sequence joins TRBV30 and TRBJ2-7; D is ambiguous. The germline V gene has CDR1 GTSNPN and CDR2 SVGIG (reference sequence). CDR3 length: 13 amino acids. Between the trimmed V and J ends, which lost 0 bases and 3 bases, there was a span of 9 bases. CDR3 in DNA: TGTGCCTGGAGTGTAAATCGGGTCTACGAGCAGTACTTC. Protein product: CAWSVNRVYEQYF.

The chain joins TRBV7-9 to TRBJ1-5; 9 bases map to TRBD1. This CDR3 spans 17 amino acids. Germline V CDR1 and CDR2: SEHNR, FQNEAQ (reference sequence). The junction had 10 bases not matched to a gene; V was cut back by 6 bases and J by 1 base. The CDR3 region has the DNA TGTGCCAGCAGTAAGCAAACCGGGACAGGGAGCAATCAGCCCCAGCATTTT. Its translation: CASSKQTGTGSNQPQHF.

This chain joins TRBV3-1 and TRBJ2-7; TRBD2 aligns across 10 bases. The CDR3 is made up of 15 amino acids. Germline trimming cut 1 base from V and 6 bases from J; bases unmatched to any gene: 6. Germline CDR1 and CDR2: LGHDT and YNNKEL (reference sequence). The CDR3 here is CASSQGLAGDLEQYF. The CDR3 DNA follows: TGTGCCAGCAGCCAAGGGCTAGCGGGAGATCTCGAGCAGTACTTC.

Notes on this clonotype: One base away lies a much larger clone, so this may be a sequencing read error. The chain joins TRBV30 to TRBJ2-2; no clear D. The CDR3 is made up of 14 amino acids. Germline CDR1 GTSNPN, CDR2 SVGIG (reference sequence). V lost 2 bases and J 1 base, leaving 8 bases between the germline ends. The CDR3 nucleotides read TGTGCCTGGAGTATTTCTCGGAACACCGGGGAGCTGTTTTTT. It yields the protein CAWSISRNTGELFF. The whole variable domain, filled in from reference TRBV30 and TRBJ2-2, reads SQTIHQWPATLVQPVGSPLSLECTVEGTSNPNLYWYRQAAGRGLQLLFYSVGIGQISSEVPQNLSASRPQDRQFILSSKKLLLSDSGFYLCAWSISRNTGELFFGEGSRLTVL.

The chain carries TRBV20-1 and TRBJ2-1, with D tentatively TRBD2 (6 bases). The germline V and J ends were trimmed by 3 bases and 6 bases, with 15 bases remaining between them. The CDR3 runs 14 residues. Germline loops: CDR1 DFQATT, CDR2 SNEGSKA (reference sequence). CDR3 amino acids: CSASGASATNEQFF. The CDR3 region has the DNA TGCAGTGCTAGTGGGGCTAGCGCGACCAATGAGCAGTTCTTC.

The gene calls are TRBV20-1 and TRBJ1-4, with a possible D match to TRBD1 (6 bases). The CDR3 covers 14 residues. Trimming took off 3 bases at V and 3 bases at J, with 11 bases between the two ends. Germline lookup yields CDR1 DFQATT and CDR2 SNEGSKA (reference sequence). The DNA for the CDR3 is TGCAGTGCTAGGGGGGGCTCAGCTAATGAAAAACTGTTTTTT. This codes for CSARGGSANEKLFF.

This rearrangement joins TRBV18 to TRBJ2-7; 11 bases agree with TRBD2. Trimming removed 5 bases from V and 0 bases from J; junction bases left unmatched: 6. There are 16 residues in the CDR3. Germline V gene data show CDR1 as KGHSH and CDR2 as LQKENI. The CDR3 is CASSGFLAGGSYEQYF. The CDR3 DNA reads as TGTGCCAGCTCAGGATTTCTAGCGGGAGGCTCCTACGAGCAGTACTTC.

By its share, this clonotype is medium-sized (0.01 to 0.1%). The chain is built from TRBV20-1 and TRBJ2-7, with 9 bases that match TRBD2. V shed 1 base, J shed 4 bases, and the junction held 8 bases outside the gene matches. This CDR3 contains 15 residues. CDR1 and CDR2 (germline): DFQATT, SNEGSKA (reference sequence). Here the CDR3 reads CSARGQAGGEYEQYF. In DNA, the CDR3 is TGCAGTGCTAGAGGGCAGGCGGGAGGGGAATACGAGCAGTACTTC.

The chain has TRBV20-1 and TRBJ2-5; 13 bases line up with TRBD2. The V segment lost 6 bases and the J segment 9 bases; nucleotides outside the gene matches: 4. The CDR3 totals 12 residues. Germline CDR1 and CDR2: DFQATT and SNEGSKA (reference sequence). Here the CDR3 reads CSAPTSGGAQYF. As DNA, the CDR3 is TGCAGTGCGCCAACTAGCGGGGGGGCCCAGTACTTC.

This clonotype appeared many times. This rearrangement joins TRBV29-1 to TRBJ2-3, with no clear D. This CDR3 region has 14 residues. Germline V gives CDR1 SQVTM, CDR2 ANQGSEA. The V gene lost 6 bases and the J gene lost 2 bases, with 15 bases spanning the gap. Written as DNA, the CDR3 is TGCAGCGTCGTCCTTCAGACGTCCACAGATACGCAGTATTTT. This gives the protein CSVVLQTSTDTQYF.

The rearrangement links TRBV3-1 to TRBJ2-4; 11 bases line up with TRBD2. Per the germline V gene, CDR1 is LGHDT and CDR2 is YNNKEL (reference sequence). V gave up 0 bases and J gave up 2 bases; unmatched junction bases: 6. The CDR3 contains 18 residues. CDR3: CASSQDTSGSPSKNIQYF. DNA for the CDR3: TGTGCCAGCAGCCAAGACACTAGCGGGAGCCCCTCCAAAAACATTCAGTACTTC.